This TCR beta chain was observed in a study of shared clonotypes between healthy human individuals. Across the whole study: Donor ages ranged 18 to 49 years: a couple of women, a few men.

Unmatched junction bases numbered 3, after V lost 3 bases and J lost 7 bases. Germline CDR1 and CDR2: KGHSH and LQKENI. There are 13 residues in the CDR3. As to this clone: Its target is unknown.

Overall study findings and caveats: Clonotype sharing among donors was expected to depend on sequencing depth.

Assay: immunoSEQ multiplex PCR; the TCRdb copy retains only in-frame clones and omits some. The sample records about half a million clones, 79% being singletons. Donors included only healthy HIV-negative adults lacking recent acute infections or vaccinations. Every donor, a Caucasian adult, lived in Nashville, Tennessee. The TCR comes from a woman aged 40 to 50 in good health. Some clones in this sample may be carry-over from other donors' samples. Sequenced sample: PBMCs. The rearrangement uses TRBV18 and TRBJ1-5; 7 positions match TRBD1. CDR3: CASSPAGGQPQHF. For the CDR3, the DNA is TGTGCCAGCTCACCTGCAGGGGGGCAGCCCCAGCATTTT.